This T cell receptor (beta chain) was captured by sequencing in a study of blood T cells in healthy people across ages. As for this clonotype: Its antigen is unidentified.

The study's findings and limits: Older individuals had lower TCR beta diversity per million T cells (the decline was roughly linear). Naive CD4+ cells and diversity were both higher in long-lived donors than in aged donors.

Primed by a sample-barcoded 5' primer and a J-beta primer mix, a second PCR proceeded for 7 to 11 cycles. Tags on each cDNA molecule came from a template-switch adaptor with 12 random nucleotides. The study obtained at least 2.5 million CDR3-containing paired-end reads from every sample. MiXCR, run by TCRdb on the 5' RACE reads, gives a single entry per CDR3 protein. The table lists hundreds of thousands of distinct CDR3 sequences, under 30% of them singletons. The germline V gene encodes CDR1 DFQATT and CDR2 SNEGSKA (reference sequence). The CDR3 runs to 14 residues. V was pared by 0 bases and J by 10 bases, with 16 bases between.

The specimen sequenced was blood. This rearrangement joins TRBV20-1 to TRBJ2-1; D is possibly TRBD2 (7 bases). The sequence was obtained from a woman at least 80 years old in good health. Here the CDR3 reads CSARDPGGRWEQFF. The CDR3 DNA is TGCAGTGCTAGAGATCCCGGGGGGCGGTGGGAGCAGTTCTTC.